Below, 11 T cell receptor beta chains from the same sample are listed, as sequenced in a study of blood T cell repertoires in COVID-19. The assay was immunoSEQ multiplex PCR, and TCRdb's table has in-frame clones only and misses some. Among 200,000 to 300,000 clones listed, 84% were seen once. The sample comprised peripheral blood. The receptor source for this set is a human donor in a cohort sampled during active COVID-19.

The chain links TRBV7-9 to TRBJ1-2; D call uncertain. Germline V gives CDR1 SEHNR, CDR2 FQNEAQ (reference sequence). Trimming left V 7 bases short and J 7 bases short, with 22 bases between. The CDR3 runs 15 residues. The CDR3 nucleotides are TGTGCCAGCACCTTCGAAGGGTCGGGGATGGTTGGCTACACCTTC. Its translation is CASTFEGSGMVGYTF. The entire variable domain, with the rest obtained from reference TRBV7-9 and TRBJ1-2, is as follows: DTGVSQNPRHKITKRGQNVTFRCDPISEHNRLYWYRQTLGQGPEFLTYFQNEAQLEKSRLLSDRFSAERPKGSFSTLEIQRTEQGDSAMYLCASTFEGSGMVGYTFGSGTRLTVV.

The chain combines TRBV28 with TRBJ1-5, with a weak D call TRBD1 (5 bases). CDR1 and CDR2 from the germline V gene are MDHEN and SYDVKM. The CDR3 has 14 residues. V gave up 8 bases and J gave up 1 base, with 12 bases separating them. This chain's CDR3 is CASCPAGSNQPQHF. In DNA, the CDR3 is TGTGCCAGCTGTCCAGCAGGGAGCAATCAGCCCCAGCATTTT.

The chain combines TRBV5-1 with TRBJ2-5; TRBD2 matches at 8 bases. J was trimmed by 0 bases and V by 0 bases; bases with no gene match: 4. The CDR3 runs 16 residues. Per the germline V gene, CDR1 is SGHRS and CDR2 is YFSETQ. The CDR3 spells CASSLGASGHQETQYF. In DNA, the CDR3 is TGCGCCAGCAGCTTGGGGGCTAGCGGGCACCAAGAGACCCAGTACTTC.

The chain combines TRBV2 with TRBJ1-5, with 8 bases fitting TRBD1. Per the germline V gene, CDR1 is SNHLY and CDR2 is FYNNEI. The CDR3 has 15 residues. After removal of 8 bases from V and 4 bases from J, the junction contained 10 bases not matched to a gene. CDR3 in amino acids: CASGRQGLGNQPQHF. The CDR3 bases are TGTGCCAGCGGGAGACAGGGGTTGGGGAATCAGCCCCAGCATTTT.

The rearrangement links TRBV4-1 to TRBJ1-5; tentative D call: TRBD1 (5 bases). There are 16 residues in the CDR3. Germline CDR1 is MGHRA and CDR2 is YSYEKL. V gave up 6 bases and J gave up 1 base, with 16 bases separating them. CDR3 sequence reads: CASRSQGLRSNQPQHF. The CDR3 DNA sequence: TGCGCCAGCAGGTCGCAGGGTTTGCGGAGCAATCAGCCCCAGCATTTT.

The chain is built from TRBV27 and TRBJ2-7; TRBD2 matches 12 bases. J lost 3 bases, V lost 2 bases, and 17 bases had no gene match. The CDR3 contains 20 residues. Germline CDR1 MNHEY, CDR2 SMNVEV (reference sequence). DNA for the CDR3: TGTGCCAGCAGTTTAGTGGGGTCCGCCACCCTAGCGGGAGGGCACTACGAGCAGTACTTC. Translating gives CASSLVGSATLAGGHYEQYF.

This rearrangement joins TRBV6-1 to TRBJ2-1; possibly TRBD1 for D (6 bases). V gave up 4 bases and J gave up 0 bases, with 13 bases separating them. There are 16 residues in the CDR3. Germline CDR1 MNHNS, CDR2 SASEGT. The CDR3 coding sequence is TGTGCCAGCAGTGTAGGGGGTTGGAGCTCCTACAATGAGCAGTTCTTC. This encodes CASSVGGWSSYNEQFF.

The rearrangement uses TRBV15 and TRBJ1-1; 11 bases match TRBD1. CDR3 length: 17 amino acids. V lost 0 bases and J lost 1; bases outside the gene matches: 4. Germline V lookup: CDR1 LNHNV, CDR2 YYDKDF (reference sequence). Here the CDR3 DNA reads TGTGCCACCAGCAGAGATGGACAGGGGGCTCCGAACACTGAAGCTTTCTTT. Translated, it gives CATSRDGQGAPNTEAFF. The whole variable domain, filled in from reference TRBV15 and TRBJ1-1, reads DAMVIQNPRYQVTQFGKPVTLSCSQTLNHNVMYWYQQKSSQAPKLLFHYYDKDFNNEADTPDNFQSRRPNTSFCFLDIRSPGLGDTAMYLCATSRDGQGAPNTEAFFGQGTRLTVV.

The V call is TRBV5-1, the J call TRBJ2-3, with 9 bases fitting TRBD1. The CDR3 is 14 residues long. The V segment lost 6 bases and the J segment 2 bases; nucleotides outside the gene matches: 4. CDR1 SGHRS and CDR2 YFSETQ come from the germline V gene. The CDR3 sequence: CASKWTGVTDTQYF. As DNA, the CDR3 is TGCGCCAGCAAATGGACAGGGGTCACAGATACGCAGTATTTT.

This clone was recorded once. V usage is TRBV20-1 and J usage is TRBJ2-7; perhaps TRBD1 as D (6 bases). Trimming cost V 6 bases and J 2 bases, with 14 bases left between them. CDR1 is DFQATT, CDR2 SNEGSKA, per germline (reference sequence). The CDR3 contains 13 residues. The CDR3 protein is CSASRQETYEQYF. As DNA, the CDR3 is TGCAGTGCGAGTAGACAGGAGACCTACGAGCAGTACTTC.

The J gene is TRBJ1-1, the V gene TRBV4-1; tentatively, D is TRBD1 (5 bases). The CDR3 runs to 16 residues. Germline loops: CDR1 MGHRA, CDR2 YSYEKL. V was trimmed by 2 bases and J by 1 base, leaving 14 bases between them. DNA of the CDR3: TGCGCCAGCAGCCAAATGGCAGCTGGGGCGAACACTGAAGCTTTCTTT. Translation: CASSQMAAGANTEAFF.